The next 19 T cell receptor beta chains were all read from a single sample in a study of OX40 agonist ivuxolimab in advanced cancers. Sequenced by immunoSEQ multiplex PCR; TCRdb stores in-frame clones only, minus some. The table shows 55,000 to 65,000 clones, with around 90% occurring only once. The sample here was CD4+ or CD8+ T cells sorted from blood, taken in a trial of the OX40 agonist ivuxolimab. These receptors were collected from an adult with an advanced solid tumor such as melanoma, head and neck, liver or kidney cancer.

This chain uses TRBV5-1 with TRBJ2-2, with D possibly matching TRBD2 (5 bases). The CDR3 covers 16 residues. Germline-derived CDR1 and CDR2 are SGHRS and YFSETQ. V lost 0 bases and J 0 bases, leaving 9 bases between the germline ends. Here the CDR3 DNA reads TGCGCCAGCAGCTTGGGCCTAGCCCCGAACACCGGGGAGCTGTTTTTT. Its translation is CASSLGLAPNTGELFF.

The chain uses TRBV6-5 and TRBJ2-1, with TRBD2 identical over 12 bases. Germline V CDR1 and CDR2: MNHEY, SVGAGI. J gave up 4 bases and V 4 bases, and 5 bases lay outside the gene matches. The CDR3 totals 16 residues. CDR3 nucleotide sequence: TGTGCCAGCAGTTCTACTAGCGGGGGGCCTTACAATGAGCAGTTCTTC. Translating gives CASSSTSGGPYNEQFF.

This clone came up once. The rearrangement uses TRBV30 and TRBJ1-5, with 11 bases that match TRBD1. Germline CDR1 is GTSNPN and CDR2 is SVGIG (reference sequence). V was clipped by 0 bases and J by 11 bases; unmatched bases: 15. The CDR3 consists of 17 residues. CDR3 coding DNA: TGTGCCTGGAGTGTTCAGGGACAGGGGGTTTTTCAAAAGACCCAGCATTTT. Its protein product is CAWSVQGQGVFQKTQHF.

This clone has only one observation. The V call is TRBV5-1, the J call TRBJ2-5, with D tentatively TRBD1 (5 bases). Germline V gene data show CDR1 as SGHRS and CDR2 as YFSETQ. CDR3 size: 15 residues. Between the trimmed V and J ends, which lost 1 base and 1 base, there was a span of 11 bases. The CDR3 sequence: CASSLWGPAQETQYF. For the CDR3, the DNA is TGCGCCAGCAGCTTGTGGGGCCCTGCCCAAGAGACCCAGTACTTC. Based on the CDR3 plus reference TRBV5-1 and TRBJ2-5, the full variable domain is KAGVTQTPRYLIKTRGQQVTLSCSPISGHRSVSWYQQTPGQGLQFLFEYFSETQRNKGNFPGRFSGRQFSNSRSEMNVSTLELGDSALYLCASSLWGPAQETQYFGPGTRLLVL.

This clone was seen just once. The same CDR3 also results from other DNA sequences found in this sample. The V call is TRBV5-1, the J call TRBJ1-5, with D unresolved. CDR3 length: 14 residues. The V gene lost 0 bases and the J gene lost 3 bases, with 7 bases spanning the gap. Germline V gives CDR1 SGHRS, CDR2 YFSETQ. CDR3 sequence (DNA): TGCGCCAGCAGCTTGGACGGCTTCAATCAGCCCCAGCATTTT. It translates to CASSLDGFNQPQHF.

The CDR3 loop reads CASSFQPQGNQETQYF. CDR3 nucleotide sequence: TGCGCCAGCAGCTTCCAACCTCAGGGAAACCAAGAGACCCAGTACTTC. This sequence joins TRBV5-1 and TRBJ2-5; possible D gene TRBD1, 5 bases. From germline, CDR1 is SGHRS and CDR2 YFSETQ. The CDR3 has 16 residues. V shed 2 bases and J shed 0 bases, with 14 bases lying between them.

The chain couples TRBV7-2 to TRBJ2-1; TRBD2 matches at 7 bases. The germline V gene encodes CDR1 SGHTA and CDR2 FQGNSA. The length of the CDR3 is 15 residues. The V gene end was trimmed by 5 bases and the J gene end by 4 bases; junction bases not matched to a gene: 8. The CDR3 loop is CASSQGGTGYNEQFF. The DNA of the CDR3 is TGTGCCAGCAGCCAGGGAGGGACGGGGTACAATGAGCAGTTCTTC.

The V call is TRBV19, the J call TRBJ2-6; tentatively, D is TRBD1 (7 bases). V lost 5 bases to trimming and J lost 2 bases, with 13 bases between them. Germline assignment: CDR1 LNHDA and CDR2 SQIVND (reference sequence). The CDR3 spans 16 residues. CDR3 nucleotide sequence: TGTGCCAGTAGTGTCACAGGGGAGGCTGGGGCCAACGTCCTGACTTTC. Its protein is CASSVTGEAGANVLTF.

This chain uses TRBV6-1 with TRBJ2-2; maybe TRBD2 (6 bases). The length of the CDR3 is 15 residues. V lost 1 base and J lost 4, with 10 bases in between. The germline gives CDR1 MNHNS, CDR2 SASEGT. The CDR3 is CASSEGGAATGELFF. CDR3 nucleotides: TGTGCCAGCAGTGAAGGCGGGGCTGCCACCGGGGAGCTGTTTTTT.

V usage is TRBV19 and J usage is TRBJ2-7; TRBD1 agrees at 7 bases. The junction had 2 bases not matched to a gene; V was cut back by 1 base and J by 2 bases. Germline V gene lookup returns CDR1 LNHDA and CDR2 SQIVND (reference sequence). The CDR3 contains 14 residues. The CDR3 loop reads CASSIGQGAYEQYF. Written as DNA, the CDR3 is TGTGCCAGTAGTATAGGACAGGGTGCCTACGAGCAGTACTTC.

This clone has a handful of counts. The J gene is TRBJ1-1, the V gene TRBV30, with a tentative D call TRBD1 (5 bases). This CDR3 spans 13 amino acids. Germline assignment: CDR1 GTSNPN and CDR2 SVGIG (reference sequence). Trimming took 0 bases from V and 5 from J, leaving 10 bases between them. CDR3: CAWSVQGVTEAFF. The CDR3 nucleotides read TGTGCCTGGAGTGTACAAGGGGTGACTGAAGCTTTCTTT.

J is TRBJ2-3 and V is TRBV18, with D maybe TRBD1 (5 bases). Germline-derived CDR1 and CDR2 are KGHSH and LQKENI. The CDR3 covers 15 residues. The germline V and J ends were trimmed by 2 bases and 2 bases, with 11 bases remaining between them. As DNA, the CDR3 is TGTGCCAGCTCACCAATGCCGGACAACACAGATACGCAGTATTTT. Residues: CASSPMPDNTDTQYF.

The V gene is TRBV6-5, the J gene TRBJ2-1, with 7 positions matching TRBD2. The CDR3 spans 15 residues. Germline V gives CDR1 MNHEY, CDR2 SVGAGI. Trimming removed 8 bases from V and 5 bases from J; junction bases left unmatched: 12. CDR3 sequence (DNA): TGTGCCAGCGCCCAAGGGGAAGCGGGAAACAATGAGCAGTTCTTC. This gives the protein CASAQGEAGNNEQFF.

V is TRBV19 and J is TRBJ1-2, with D unresolved. The V and J ends lost 5 bases and 0 bases respectively, with 10 bases between them. The CDR3 covers 14 residues. Germline-derived CDR1 and CDR2 are LNHDA and SQIVND (reference sequence). The CDR3 DNA reads as TGTGCCAGTAGTCATCGCGGCACTAACTATGGCTACACCTTC. It specifies CASSHRGTNYGYTF.

This chain links TRBV6-6 with TRBJ2-7; 9 positions agree with TRBD2. Germline CDR1 is MNHNY and CDR2 is SVGAGI (reference sequence). The CDR3 runs 15 residues. V shed 0 bases and J 6 bases; nucleotides not matched to a gene: 6. The CDR3 loop is CASSYSSAGGREQYF. CDR3 DNA: TGTGCCAGCAGTTACTCGTCGGCGGGGGGGCGCGAGCAGTACTTC.

The genes are TRBV11-3 and TRBJ2-4; D call uncertain. In germline, CDR1 is SGHNT, CDR2 YENEEA. The V end lost 2 bases, the J end lost 4 bases, and 6 bases lay between the germline ends. There are 13 residues in the CDR3. The CDR3 loop reads CASSLNEKNIQYF. In DNA form, the CDR3 reads TGTGCCAGCAGCTTAAACGAGAAAAACATTCAGTACTTC.

This CDR3 is CASSYKRGPYEQYF. The DNA for the CDR3 is TGTGCCAGCAGTTACAAGCGGGGGCCCTACGAGCAGTACTTC. The chain recombines TRBV6-5 with TRBJ2-7; TRBD2 agrees at 8 bases. The trim removed 2 bases at V and 2 bases at J, leaving 2 bases unmatched. CDR1 is MNHEY and CDR2 is SVGAGI in the germline V gene. This CDR3 is 14 amino acids long.

The chain carries TRBV7-9 and TRBJ1-4; TRBD1 might be the D (5 bases). This CDR3 has 13 amino acids. Germline CDR1 and CDR2: SEHNR and FQNEAQ (reference sequence). The V gene lost 5 bases and the J gene lost 8 bases, with 12 bases spanning the gap. The CDR3 region has the DNA TGTGCCAGCAGCCGGACCCAGGGAGAAAAACTGTTTTTT. This encodes CASSRTQGEKLFF.

The rearrangement joins TRBV27 to TRBJ2-7; D remains ambiguous. V lost 3 bases and J lost 2, with 8 bases in between. Germline loops: CDR1 MNHEY, CDR2 SMNVEV (reference sequence). The CDR3 consists of 13 residues. CDR3 protein: CASSFSEAYEQYF. The CDR3 nucleotides read TGTGCCAGCAGTTTCTCAGAAGCCTACGAGCAGTACTTC.